The 3 T cell receptor beta chains listed next were all sequenced from one sample in a study of spatial heterogeneity in lung cancer. Specified time point: sample taken at primary tumor resection. Whole RNA was taken from tumor, nontumor lung or frozen PBMC; it was then sequenced unsorted. MiXCR, run by TCRdb on the 5' RACE reads, gives a single entry per CDR3 protein. This sample has about 23,000 distinct CDR3 sequences, with 4.7% found just once. The source was PBMCs, collected at surgery. These TCRs come from a male donor with early-stage non-small cell lung cancer.

This clonotype was seen at least ten times. The V and J genes are TRBV20-1 and TRBJ1-6; D ambiguous. V was cut by 1 base and J by 9 bases, with 10 bases left in between. The CDR3 spans 13 residues. The germline gives CDR1 DFQATT, CDR2 SNEGSKA (reference sequence). The DNA for the CDR3 is TGCAGTGCTAGAGGTCAGAAAAGTTCACCCCTCCACTTT. As protein: CSARGQKSSPLHF.

This clonotype was seen repeatedly, ten times or more. The chain recombines TRBV7-9 with TRBJ2-1; perhaps TRBD2 as D (5 bases). Per germline, CDR1 SEHNR and CDR2 FQNEAQ (reference sequence). V lost 1 base and J lost 9, with 13 bases in between. The CDR3 covers 14 residues. The CDR3, as DNA: TGTGCCAGCAGCTTAGTCCGGTCGGGGAGTGAGCAGTTCTTC. Protein sequence: CASSLVRSGSEQFF.

This clonotype was observed many times. The chain employs TRBV12-3 or TRBV12-4 and TRBJ1-1, with D unclear. V lost 6 bases and J 2 bases, leaving 16 bases between the germline ends. The CDR3 extends over 15 amino acids. CDR3 DNA sequence: TGTGCCAGCAGCCGCTTGGACGTTGTAAACACTGAAGCTTTCTTT. Encoded protein: CASSRLDVVNTEAFF.